A selection of T cell receptor beta chains follows, all from one sample in a study of shared clonotypes between healthy human individuals. Sequencing used immunoSEQ multiplex PCR; TCRdb keeps in-frame clones, though not all of them. The table shows 490,000 or so clones, with around 79% occurring only once. The specimen sequenced was PBMCs. Receptor source: a woman aged 40 to 49 in good health. Some clones in this sample may be carry-over from other donors' samples. Both conserved end residues are part of each CDR3. D genes are given only for firm matches. A row's size may be missing; if present it is once, few, many or a size class.

D	V	J	size	DNA	CDR3
TRBD2	TRBV2	TRBJ2-5	once	TGTGCCAGCAGTGAACGTAGCGGGAGGTCAGAGACCCAGTACTTC	CASSERSGRSETQYF
.	TRBV28	TRBJ1-5	.	TGTGCCAGTCATCAAGGGTCTGGGAATCAGCCCCAGCATTTT	CASHQGSGNQPQHF
TRBD2	TRBV5-1	TRBJ2-7	.	TGCGCCAGCAGCCTGGGACTATCAATTGGGGAGCAGTACTTC	CASSLGLSIGEQYF
.	TRBV28	TRBJ1-2	.	TGTGCCAGCACGGGGGGCGGCGGGAGTGGCTACACCTTC	CASTGGGGSGYTF
.	TRBV15	TRBJ1-3	few	TGTGCCACCAGCAGTACCGGATCTGGAAACACCATATATTTT	CATSSTGSGNTIYF
.	TRBV19	TRBJ1-1	.	TGTGCCAGTAGTCCCTATGGGGGCGAGGACACTGAAGCTTTCTTT	CASSPYGGEDTEAFF
TRBD2	TRBV15	TRBJ2-7	few	TGTGCCACCGGGGGGGGAGCGTCCTACGAGCAGTACTTC	CATGGGASYEQYF
.	TRBV2	TRBJ1-1	.	TGTGCCAGCAGTGGCGTGGGGGGGGACACTGAAGCTTTCTTT	CASSGVGGDTEAFF
TRBD1	TRBV11-2	TRBJ2-2	once	TGTGCCAGCAGCCCCCCCGGGACAGGGGGAACCGGGGAGCTGTTTTTT	CASSPPGTGGTGELFF
.	TRBV7-3	TRBJ2-2	once	TGTGCCAGCAGCTTCGTCCGCTCGTCGGGAGTTGTCGGGGAGCTGTTTTTT	CASSFVRSSGVVGELFF
.	TRBV14	TRBJ2-7	.	TGTGCCAGCAGCCAAGTATTGGACCCGCTCGGCTCCTACGAGCAGTACTTC	CASSQVLDPLGSYEQYF
TRBD1	TRBV28	TRBJ2-7	.	TGTGCCAGCAGTTCCCGTGACAGGGGGCCCTCCTACGAGCAGTACTTC	CASSSRDRGPSYEQYF
TRBD2	TRBV2	TRBJ2-7	.	TGTGCCAGCAGAAGACTAGCGGGCCCCTCCTACGAGCAGTACTTC	CASRRLAGPSYEQYF
TRBD1	TRBV18	TRBJ2-7	.	TGTGCCAGCTCACCGACAGGGTCCGAGCAGTACTTC	CASSPTGSEQYF
TRBD1	TRBV28	TRBJ1-5	.	TGTGCCAGCAGTATACAGGGGATTTATCAGCCCCAGCATTTT	CASSIQGIYQPQHF
TRBD1	TRBV11-2	TRBJ2-7	.	TGTGCCAGCAGCTTAGGGACAGGGCTCTCCTACGAGCAGTACTTC	CASSLGTGLSYEQYF
TRBD2	TRBV5-1	TRBJ2-3	.	TGCGCCAGCAGCTTGGATGGACTAGCGGGAGTCCCAGATACGCAGTATTTT	CASSLDGLAGVPDTQYF
.	TRBV7-9	TRBJ1-1	.	TGTGCCAGCAGCTTACTCATAAGTCGGAGGGGATTGAACACTGAAGCTTTCTTT	CASSLLISRRGLNTEAFF
.	TRBV30	TRBJ2-3	.	TGTGCCTGGAATATTGACTTAAGTACGCAGTATTTT	CAWNIDLSTQYF
TRBD2	TRBV13	TRBJ2-7	few	TGTGCCAGCAGCCATGGACTAGCGGGAGCGTTGGGTGAGCAGTACTTC	CASSHGLAGALGEQYF
TRBD2	TRBV7-8	TRBJ2-1	.	TGTGCCAGCAGCTTAGCCTTAGCGGGAGGTTACAATGAGCAGTTCTTC	CASSLALAGGYNEQFF
.	TRBV6-1	TRBJ1-2	few	TGTGCCAGCAGTGAAGATCCTGCGGGGGTCTATGGCTACACCTTC	CASSEDPAGVYGYTF
.	TRBV28	TRBJ2-3	.	TGTGCCAGCAGTTGGACCCGGGACCTCGGCACAGATACGCAGTATTTT	CASSWTRDLGTDTQYF
.	TRBV4-1	TRBJ2-2	.	TGCGCCAGCAGCCAGTTCCAAACCGGGGAGCTGTTTTTT	CASSQFQTGELFF
TRBD2	TRBV5-1	TRBJ2-1	.	TGCGCCAGCAGCTTGGTTCAGGGAGGGGTTGAGCAGTTCTTC	CASSLVQGGVEQFF
TRBD1	TRBV19	TRBJ2-3	.	TGTGCCAGTAGTCCAGACAGGGGCACAGATACGCAGTATTTT	CASSPDRGTDTQYF
TRBD2	TRBV7-6	TRBJ2-1	few	TGTGCCAGCAGCTTAGCAACTAGCGGGAGGATCCACAATGAGCAGTTCTTC	CASSLATSGRIHNEQFF
.	TRBV28	TRBJ2-7	.	TGTGCCAGCAGCCCCCAGGAGGGGCAAGCGGAGCAGTACTTC	CASSPQEGQAEQYF
.	TRBV7-3	TRBJ1-1	few	TGTGCCAGCAGCGTCATTCTGAGGACTGAAGCTTTCTTT	CASSVILRTEAFF
TRBD2	TRBV2	TRBJ2-6	.	TGTGCCAGCAGTGCAGGGAGGGGTTTTGGGGCCAACGTCCTGACTTTC	CASSAGRGFGANVLTF
.	TRBV5-4	TRBJ1-6	.	TGTGCCAGCAGACCATCCGGGGGAAGTAATTCACCCCTCCACTTT	CASRPSGGSNSPLHF